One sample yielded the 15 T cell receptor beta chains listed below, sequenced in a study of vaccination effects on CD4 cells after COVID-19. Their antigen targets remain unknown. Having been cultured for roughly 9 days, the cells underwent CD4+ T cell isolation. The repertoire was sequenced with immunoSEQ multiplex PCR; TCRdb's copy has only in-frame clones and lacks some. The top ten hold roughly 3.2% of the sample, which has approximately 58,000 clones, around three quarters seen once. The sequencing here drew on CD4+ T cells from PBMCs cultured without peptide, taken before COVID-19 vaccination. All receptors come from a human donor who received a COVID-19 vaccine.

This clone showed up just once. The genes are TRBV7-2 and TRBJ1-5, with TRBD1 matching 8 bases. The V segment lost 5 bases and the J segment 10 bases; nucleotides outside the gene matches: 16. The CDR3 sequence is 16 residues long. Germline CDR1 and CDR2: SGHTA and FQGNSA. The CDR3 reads CASSRQGQGGRGPQHF. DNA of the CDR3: TGTGCCAGCAGCCGCCAAGGACAGGGTGGGAGAGGACCCCAGCATTTT.

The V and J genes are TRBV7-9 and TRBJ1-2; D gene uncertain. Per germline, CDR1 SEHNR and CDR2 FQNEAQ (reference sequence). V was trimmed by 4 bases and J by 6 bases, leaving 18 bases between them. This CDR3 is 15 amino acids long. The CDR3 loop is CASSSHSSDWDGYTF. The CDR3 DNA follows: TGTGCCAGCAGCTCCCATTCCTCGGACTGGGATGGCTACACCTTC.

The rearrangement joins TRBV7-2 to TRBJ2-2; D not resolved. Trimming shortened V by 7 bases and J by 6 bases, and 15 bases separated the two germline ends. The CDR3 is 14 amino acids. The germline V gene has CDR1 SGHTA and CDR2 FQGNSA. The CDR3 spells CASKTQGQAGELFF. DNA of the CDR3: TGTGCCAGCAAAACGCAAGGCCAGGCCGGGGAGCTGTTTTTT.

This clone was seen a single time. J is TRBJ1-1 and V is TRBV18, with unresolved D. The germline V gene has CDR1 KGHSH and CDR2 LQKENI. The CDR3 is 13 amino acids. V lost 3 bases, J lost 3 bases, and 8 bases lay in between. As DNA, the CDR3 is TGTGCCAGCTCACCGTCGCAGTACACTGAAGCTTTCTTT. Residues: CASSPSQYTEAFF.

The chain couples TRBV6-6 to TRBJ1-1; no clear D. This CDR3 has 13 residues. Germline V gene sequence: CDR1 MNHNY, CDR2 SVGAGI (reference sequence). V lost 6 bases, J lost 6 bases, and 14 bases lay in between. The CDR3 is CASSLSRFAEAFF. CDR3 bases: TGTGCCAGCAGCCTGTCGAGGTTCGCTGAAGCTTTCTTT.

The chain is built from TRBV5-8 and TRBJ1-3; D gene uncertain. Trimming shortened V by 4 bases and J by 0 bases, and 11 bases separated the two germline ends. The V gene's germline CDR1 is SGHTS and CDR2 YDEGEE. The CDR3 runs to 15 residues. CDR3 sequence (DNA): TGTGCCAGCAGCCGGGGAGAGTCCTCTGGAAACACCATATATTTT. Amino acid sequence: CASSRGESSGNTIYF.

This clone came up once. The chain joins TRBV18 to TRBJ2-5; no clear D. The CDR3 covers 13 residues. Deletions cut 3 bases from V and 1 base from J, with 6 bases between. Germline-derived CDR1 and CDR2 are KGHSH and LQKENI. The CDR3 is CASSPGIQETQYF. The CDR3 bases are TGTGCCAGCTCACCGGGCATCCAAGAGACCCAGTACTTC.

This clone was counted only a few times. The DNA of the CDR3 is TGCAGTGCTAGTGGACAGGGAGGATCGAACACTGAAGCTTTCTTT. This gives the protein CSASGQGGSNTEAFF. The rearrangement joins TRBV20-1 to TRBJ1-1, with 8 bases matching TRBD1. CDR1 is DFQATT, CDR2 SNEGSKA, per germline (reference sequence). After removal of 3 bases from V and 1 base from J, the junction contained 7 bases not matched to a gene. This CDR3 is 15 amino acids long.

CDR3 residues: CASSVEGRGGPETQYF. The CDR3, as DNA: TGTGCCAGCAGCGTAGAGGGGCGGGGGGGCCCAGAGACCCAGTACTTC. The chain uses TRBV9 and TRBJ2-5; TRBD2 matches at 9 bases. The CDR3 contains 16 residues. CDR1 SGDLS and CDR2 YYNGEE come from the germline V gene. V shed 0 bases, J shed 4 bases, and the junction held 7 bases outside the gene matches. Variable domain in full (rest from reference TRBV9 and TRBJ2-5): DSGVTQTPKHLITATGQRVTLRCSPRSGDLSVYWYQQSLDQGLQFLIQYYNGEERAKGNILERFSAQQFPDLHSELNLSSLELGDSALYFCASSVEGRGGPETQYFGPGTRLLVL.

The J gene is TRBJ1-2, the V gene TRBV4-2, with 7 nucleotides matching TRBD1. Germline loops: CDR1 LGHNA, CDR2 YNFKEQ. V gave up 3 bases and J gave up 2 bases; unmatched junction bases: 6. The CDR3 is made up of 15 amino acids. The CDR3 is CASSHSRGTNYGYTF. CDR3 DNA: TGTGCCAGCAGCCACAGCAGGGGGACGAACTATGGCTACACCTTC.

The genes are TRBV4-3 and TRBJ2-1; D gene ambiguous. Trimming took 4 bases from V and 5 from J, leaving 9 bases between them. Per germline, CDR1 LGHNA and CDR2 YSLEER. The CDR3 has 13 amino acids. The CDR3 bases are TGCGCCAGCAGCCGCCTTACTAACAATGAGCAGTTCTTC. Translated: CASSRLTNNEQFF.

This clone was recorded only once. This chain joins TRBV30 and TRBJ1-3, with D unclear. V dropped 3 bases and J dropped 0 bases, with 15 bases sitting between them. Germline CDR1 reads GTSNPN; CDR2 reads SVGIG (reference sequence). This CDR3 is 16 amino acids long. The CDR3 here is CAWSRERASSGNTIYF. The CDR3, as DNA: TGTGCCTGGAGCCGAGAGAGGGCGTCCTCTGGAAACACCATATATTTT.

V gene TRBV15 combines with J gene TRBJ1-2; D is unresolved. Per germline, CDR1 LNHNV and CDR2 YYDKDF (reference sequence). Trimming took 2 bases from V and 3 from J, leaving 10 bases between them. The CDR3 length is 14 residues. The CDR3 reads CATSRPMSDYGYTF. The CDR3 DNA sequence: TGTGCCACCAGCAGACCCATGTCAGACTATGGCTACACCTTC.

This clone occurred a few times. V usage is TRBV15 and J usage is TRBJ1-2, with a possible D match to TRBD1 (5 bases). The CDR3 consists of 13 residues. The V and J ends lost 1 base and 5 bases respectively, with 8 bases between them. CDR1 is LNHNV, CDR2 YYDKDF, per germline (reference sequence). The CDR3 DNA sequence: TGTGCCACCAGCAGAGTCGGGGGGTATGGCTACACCTTC. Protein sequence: CATSRVGGYGYTF.

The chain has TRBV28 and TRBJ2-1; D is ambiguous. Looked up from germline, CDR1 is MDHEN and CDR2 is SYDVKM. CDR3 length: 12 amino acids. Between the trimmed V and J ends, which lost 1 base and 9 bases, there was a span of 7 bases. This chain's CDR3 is CASSLSKGEQFF. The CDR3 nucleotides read TGTGCCAGCAGTTTATCAAAGGGTGAGCAGTTCTTC.